This T cell receptor (beta chain) was retrieved from a study of beta chain features in type 1 diabetes. TCRB transcripts that were expressed got sequenced, as all of the isolated RNA had been reverse transcribed. Assay: immunoSEQ multiplex PCR; the TCRdb copy retains only in-frame clones and omits some. The sample consists of about 200,000 clones, 11% of them appearing once. Stem cell-like memory, regulatory, central memory and naive CD4+ cells were sorted via CD45RO/CCR7/CD25/CD127/CD95/CD27. V dropped 0 bases and J dropped 0 bases, with 9 bases sitting between them. The CDR3 sequence is 15 residues long. Germline-derived CDR1 and CDR2 are ENHRY and SYGVKD. Whole-study results and caveats: Equally in patients and controls, shorter templates might have been favored by PCR. Insertions were fewer and deletions more numerous at VDJ junctions in type 1 diabetes patients.

The table lists this clone with a few counts. Its antigen is unknown. Sample: central memory CD4+ T cells from blood. V is TRBV10-3 and J is TRBJ2-7; no reliable D call. The TCR comes from a man younger than 35 in good health. CDR3 sequence reads: CAISESVAASYEQYF. As DNA, the CDR3 is TGTGCCATCAGTGAGTCGGTCGCAGCCTCCTACGAGCAGTACTTC.